The source of this T cell receptor beta chain is a study of identical twins. General study results and limits: Invariant MAIT and iNKT cells may have partly biased zero-insertion analyses. The abundant beta clonotypes from cord blood had fewer insertions, and memory repertoires had none of this.

V shed 6 bases and J 1 base; nucleotides not matched to a gene: 12. The CDR3 covers 18 residues. Looked up from germline, CDR1 is DFQATT and CDR2 is SNEGSKA (reference sequence). This clonotype was recorded many times. Its antigen is unidentified. With no exceptions, donors were healthy Caucasians. Template switching added a universal primer site, and cDNA bore unique molecular identifiers. TCRdb itself ran the 5' RACE reads through MiXCR, one entry per CDR3 protein. The repertoire holds hundreds of thousands of distinct CDR3 sequences, with around 5.7% as singletons. The sequence was collected from a young man in good health. Sample: naive T cells sorted from blood. The rearrangement links TRBV20-1 to TRBJ2-1, with TRBD2 matching over 13 bases. For the CDR3, the DNA is TGCAGTGCCCAGGGTGTGAAGACTAGCGGGAGGTCCTACAATGAGCAGTTCTTC. Translation: CSAQGVKTSGRSYNEQFF.